This T cell receptor beta chain was found in a study of metastatic and nonmetastatic thyroid tumors. Study-level background: Repertoire comparisons spanned blood and tumor or nodule tissue from malignant and benign thyroid patients.

As to this clone: Antigen unknown.

Every patient underwent thyroid surgery untreated. Under the authors' procedure: Across clinicopathological groups, CDR3 differences served as the basis for building a distant-metastasis classifier for papillary thyroid cancer. TCRdb reanalyzed the PCR reads via MiXCR. TCRdb, not the authors, supplied the V and J calls. The profile shows under 40,000 clones, approximately 15% of them singletons. The study, taken as a whole, reports: It was reportedly found that TCR beta diversity was significantly higher in malignant thyroid tumors than in benign nodules, a difference seen in both blood and tumor samples.

The origin of this receptor is a female donor with papillary thyroid cancer or a benign thyroid nodule (not recorded which). Some clones in this sample may be carry-over from other donors' samples. Sequenced input: blood.

DNA of the CDR3: TGTGCCAGCAGCTTTACGAGTAGCGGGTGGAATGAGCAGTTCTTC. Amino acids: CASSFTSSGWNEQFF. The V and J genes are TRBV7-4 and TRBJ2-1, with 7 bases matching TRBD2. From germline, CDR1 is SGHVT and CDR2 SQSDAQ. CDR3 size: 15 residues. The junction had 9 bases not matched to a gene; V was cut back by 3 bases and J by 7 bases.